One T cell receptor (beta chain) is described in this entry. The data stem from a study of blood T cell repertoires in COVID-19. Study-level background: Researchers got acute and convalescent COVID-19 samples from the United States, Italy and Spain. In each case, the material was cDNA or gDNA derived from T cells, B-cell-depleted T cells, or PBMCs.

In the original workflow: Reference gene primer amplification yielded estimated nucleated cell counts. Profiling relied on immunoSEQ multiplex PCR, and the TCRdb table lists in-frame clones only, not all of them. V and J calls and clone size are given by that table; D and trimming were obtained from the DNA. The table shows tens of thousands of clones, with approximately 90% occurring only once. V was cut by 1 base and J by 7 bases, with 7 bases left in between. CDR1 is SNHLY and CDR2 is FYNNEI in the germline V gene. The CDR3 sequence is 12 residues long. The sample comprised peripheral blood. The rearrangement uses TRBV2 and TRBJ1-2; D ambiguous. The TCR was taken from an elderly woman with acute or convalescent COVID-19. In nucleotides, the CDR3 is TGTGCCAGCAGTGAAGTTCCGGGTGGCTACACCTTC. It codes for CASSEVPGGYTF.